The present T cell receptor beta chain was sequenced within a study of T-cell reconstitution after alpha-beta-depleted transplantation in children. Broader study findings: The main origin of T-cell counts and diversity one year after transplant was newly produced T cells.

V was pared by 5 bases and J by 5 bases, with 13 bases between. The CDR3 runs to 15 residues. CDR1 and CDR2 (germline): SEHNR, FQNEAQ (reference sequence). In the case of this clonotype: The antigen is undetermined.

Unique molecular identifiers were incorporated into the prepared TCRbeta library. TCRdb called the PCR reads again in MiXCR, with one record for every CDR3 protein. The sample shows fewer than 250,000 distinct CDR3 sequences, over 15% of them seen only once. This receptor was identified in a male patient between 2 and 10 years old who had a stem cell transplant for acute lymphoblastic leukemia, so the T cells may come from the graft donor. The chain recombines TRBV7-9 with TRBJ1-6, with a weak D call TRBD1 (6 bases). This specimen was PBMCs, mostly from graft donor cells, taken 360 days after TCRalphabeta/CD19-depleted stem cell transplant. CDR3 DNA sequence: TGTGCCAGCAGCCCTCGGACAGCCAATAATTCACCCCTCCACTTT. Its protein is CASSPRTANNSPLHF.